These T cell receptor beta chains were read from a single sample in a study of shared clonotypes between healthy human individuals. The method was immunoSEQ multiplex PCR; TCRdb's version includes in-frame clones alone and lacks a portion of them. Of about 2 million clones listed, around 95% are singletons. The sequenced sample consisted of naive CD4+ T cells sorted from blood. The receptors come from a man aged 18 to 29 in good health. The CDR3 runs from the conserved cysteine through the conserved F or W. Each record gives: J gene, V gene, D gene, CDR3 DNA, CDR3 protein. The D gene is left open where the match is weak.

TRBJ2-7	TRBV10-3	.	TGTGCCATCAGTGATTCCACAGGGAGCTACGAGCAGTACTTC	CAISDSTGSYEQYF
TRBJ2-7	TRBV5-8	.	TGTGCCAGCAGCCGCAGAATTTCAACAGCGGATGCCTACGAGCAGTACTTC	CASSRRISTADAYEQYF
TRBJ2-2	TRBV4-2	.	TGTGCCAGCAGCACACCGTCGGGGGCCAACACCGGGGAGCTGTTTTTT	CASSTPSGANTGELFF
TRBJ2-2	TRBV5-1	.	TGCGCCAGCAGCTCACAGGGTACGTCGAACACCGGGGAGCTGTTTTTT	CASSSQGTSNTGELFF
TRBJ2-7	TRBV2	TRBD1	TGTGCCAGCACCACCCCGAGGGACAGGGGGCATTACGAGCAGTACTTC	CASTTPRDRGHYEQYF
TRBJ2-1	TRBV4-3	TRBD2	TGCGCCAGCAGCCCATGGCCGGGACTAGCCGATTCTGAGCAGTTCTTC	CASSPWPGLADSEQFF
TRBJ2-2	TRBV7-6	.	TGTGCCAGCAGCTTAGTTCCAGGGACGAACACCGGGGAGCTGTTTTTT	CASSLVPGTNTGELFF
TRBJ2-3	TRBV11-2	.	TGTGCCAGCAGCTTAATGGATACGCAGTATTTT	CASSLMDTQYF
TRBJ2-7	TRBV7-9	.	TGTGCCAGCAGCTTAGCCGGGCTAGTCTTCGAGCAGTACTTC	CASSLAGLVFEQYF
TRBJ2-3	TRBV10-3	TRBD1	TGTGCCATCAGTGGAGGACAGGGGAGAACAGATACGCAGTATTTT	CAISGGQGRTDTQYF
TRBJ2-7	TRBV12-5	.	TGTGCTAGTGGTTTGAACAGGGGGCGCGTCTTGGCGGGAGGGCCGGTCTACGAGCAGTACTTC	CASGLNRGRVLAGGPVYEQYF
TRBJ2-7	TRBV6-1	TRBD1	TGTGCCAGCAGTGTAGGGGGCAACTACGAGCAGTACTTC	CASSVGGNYEQYF
TRBJ1-1	TRBV5-1	TRBD1	TGCGCCAGCAGCTTGGCCGTTGGACAGGTGAACACTGAAGCTTTCTTT	CASSLAVGQVNTEAFF
TRBJ1-1	TRBV5-6	.	TGTGCCAGCAGCTTGGACGGTGAAGCTTTCTTT	CASSLDGEAFF